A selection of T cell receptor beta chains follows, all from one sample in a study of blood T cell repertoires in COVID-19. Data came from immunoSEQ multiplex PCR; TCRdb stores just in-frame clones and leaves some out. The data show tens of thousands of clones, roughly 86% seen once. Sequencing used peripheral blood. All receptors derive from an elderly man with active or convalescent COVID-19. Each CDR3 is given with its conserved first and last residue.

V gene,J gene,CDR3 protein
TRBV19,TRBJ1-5,CASSIMATGSQPQHF
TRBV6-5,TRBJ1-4,CASSYSWQGNEKLFF
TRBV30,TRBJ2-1,CSLGHSRYNEQFF
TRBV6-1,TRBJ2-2,CASSEFMTGELFF
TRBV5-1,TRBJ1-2,CASSLSAEYMVGYTF
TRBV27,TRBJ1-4,CASSPYIAHRGGRWEKLFF
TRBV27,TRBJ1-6,CASSLNRAANSPLHF
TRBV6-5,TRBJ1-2,CASRQDRLYGYTF
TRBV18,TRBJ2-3,CASSPRQGGTDTQYF
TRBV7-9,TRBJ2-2,CASSSHTLRAGELFF
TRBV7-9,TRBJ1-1,CASSFFSLGLEAFF
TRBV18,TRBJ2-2,CASSFRQGNTGELFF
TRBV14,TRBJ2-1,CASSQEFGLAAQEQFF
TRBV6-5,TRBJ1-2,CAGGTGGYNYGYTF
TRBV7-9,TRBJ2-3,CASSGREYNTDTQYF
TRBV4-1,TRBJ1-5,CASSQGGLSGHSNQPQHF
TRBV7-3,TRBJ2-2,CASSFTTSLTGELFF
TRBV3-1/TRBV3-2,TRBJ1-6,CASSQEAGTNSPLHF
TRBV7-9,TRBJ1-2,CASSLLSPGQYYGYTF
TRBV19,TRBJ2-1,CASSTGIPNEQFF
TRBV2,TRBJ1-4,CASSERPRGDEKLFF
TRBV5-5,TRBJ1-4,CASSLVSSEKLFF